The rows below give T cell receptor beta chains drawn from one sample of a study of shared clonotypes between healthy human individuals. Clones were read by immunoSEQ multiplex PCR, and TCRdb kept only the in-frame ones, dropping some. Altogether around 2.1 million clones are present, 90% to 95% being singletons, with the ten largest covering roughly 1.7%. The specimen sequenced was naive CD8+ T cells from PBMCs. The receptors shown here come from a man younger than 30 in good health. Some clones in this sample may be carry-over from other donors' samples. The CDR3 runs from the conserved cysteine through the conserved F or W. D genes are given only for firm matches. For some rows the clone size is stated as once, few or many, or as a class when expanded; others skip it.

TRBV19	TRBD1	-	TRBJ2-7	CASSITGGTYEQYF	TGTGCCAGTAGTATAACAGGGGGCACCTACGAGCAGTACTTC
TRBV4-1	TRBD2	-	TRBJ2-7	CASSQEVLAERSYEQYF	TGCGCCAGCAGCCAAGAGGTGCTAGCGGAAAGATCCTACGAGCAGTACTTC
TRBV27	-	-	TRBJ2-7	CASSPGGTAYEQYF	TGTGCCAGCAGCCCCGGAGGGACCGCCTACGAGCAGTACTTC
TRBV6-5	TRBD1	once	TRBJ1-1	CASSYMTGAGTEAFF	TGTGCCAGCAGTTACATGACAGGGGCCGGAACTGAAGCTTTCTTT
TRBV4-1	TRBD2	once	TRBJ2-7	CASGRTSGRAHEQYF	TGCGCCAGCGGCAGGACTAGCGGGAGGGCCCACGAGCAGTACTTC
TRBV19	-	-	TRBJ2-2	CASSIGGAGELFF	TGTGCCAGTAGTATTGGAGGGGCCGGGGAGCTGTTTTTT
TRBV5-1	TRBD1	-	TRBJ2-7	CASSLTGTGISYEQYF	TGCGCCAGCAGCTTAACCGGGACAGGGATCTCCTACGAGCAGTACTTC
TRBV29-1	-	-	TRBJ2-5	CSVDAGSLETQYF	TGCAGCGTTGACGCGGGGTCACTGGAGACCCAGTACTTC
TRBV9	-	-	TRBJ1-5	CASSVGPKSNQPQHF	TGTGCCAGCAGCGTTGGCCCTAAAAGCAATCAGCCCCAGCATTTT
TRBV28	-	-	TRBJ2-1	CASSLIPGHNEQFF	TGTGCCAGCAGTTTAATCCCCGGGCACAATGAGCAGTTCTTC
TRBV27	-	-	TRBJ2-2	CASSWRGAGELFF	TGTGCCAGCTCGTGGAGGGGGGCCGGGGAGCTGTTTTTT
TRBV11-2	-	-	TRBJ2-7	CASSSTLYYEQYF	TGTGCCAGCAGCTCTACGCTATACTACGAGCAGTACTTC
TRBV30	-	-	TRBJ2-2	CVWQGNTGELFF	TGTGTTTGGCAGGGAAACACCGGGGAGCTGTTTTTT
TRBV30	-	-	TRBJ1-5	CAWSVLRGNQPQHF	TGTGCCTGGAGTGTACTCAGGGGCAATCAGCCCCAGCATTTT
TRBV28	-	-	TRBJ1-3	CASTYGNTIYF	TGTGCCAGCACCTATGGAAACACCATATATTTT
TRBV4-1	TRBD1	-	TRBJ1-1	CASSLDREVNTEAFF	TGCGCCAGCAGCCTTGACAGGGAGGTGAACACTGAAGCTTTCTTT
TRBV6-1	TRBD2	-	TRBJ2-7	CASSVIAGGPYEQYF	TGTGCCAGCAGTGTAATAGCGGGAGGGCCATACGAGCAGTACTTC
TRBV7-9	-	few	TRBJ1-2	CASSSPQGNGGYTF	TGTGCCAGCAGCTCACCTCAGGGGAACGGTGGCTACACCTTC
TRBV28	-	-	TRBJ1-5	CASSLRVSFSNQPQHF	TGTGCCAGCAGTTTACGGGTCAGTTTTAGCAATCAGCCCCAGCATTTT
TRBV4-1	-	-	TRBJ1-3	CASSPINSDGNTIYF	TGCGCCAGCAGCCCCATTAACAGCGACGGAAACACCATATATTTT
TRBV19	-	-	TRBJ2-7	CASSAALGYEQYF	TGTGCCAGTAGTGCTGCGCTAGGGTACGAGCAGTACTTC
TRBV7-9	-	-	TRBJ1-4	CASSLSLRLPNEKLFF	TGTGCCAGCAGCTTAAGCCTGAGGTTACCAAATGAAAAACTGTTTTTT
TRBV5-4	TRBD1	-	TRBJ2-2	CASSLGPGTEYPANTGELFF	TGTGCCAGCAGCTTGGGCCCCGGGACAGAATACCCCGCTAACACCGGGGAGCTGTTTTTT
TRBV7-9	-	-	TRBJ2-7	CASSLVRDITGEQYF	TGTGCCAGCAGCTTAGTACGGGACATAACGGGGGAGCAGTACTTC
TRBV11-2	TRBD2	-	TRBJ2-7	CASSPHVGRGDEQYF	TGTGCCAGCAGCCCGCATGTTGGTCGGGGGGACGAGCAGTACTTC
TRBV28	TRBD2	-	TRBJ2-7	CASSLTSGRPSYEQYF	TGTGCCAGCAGTTTAACTAGCGGGAGACCCTCCTACGAGCAGTACTTC
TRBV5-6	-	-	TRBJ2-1	CASSLGTPSYNEQFF	TGTGCCAGCAGCTTGGGAACACCATCCTACAATGAGCAGTTCTTC
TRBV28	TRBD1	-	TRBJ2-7	CASSLGQGVGYEQYF	TGTGCCAGCAGTTTGGGACAGGGAGTAGGCTACGAGCAGTACTTC
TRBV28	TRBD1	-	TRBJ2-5	CASSSRRGTGLETQYF	TGTGCCAGCAGTTCCCGGCGGGGGACAGGGTTAGAGACCCAGTACTTC
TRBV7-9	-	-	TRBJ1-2	CATAEYGYTF	TGTGCCACCGCAGAATATGGCTACACCTTC
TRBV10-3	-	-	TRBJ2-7	CAISAGFVEQYF	TGTGCCATCAGTGCAGGGTTTGTCGAGCAGTACTTC
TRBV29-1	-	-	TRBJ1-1	CSGWYGTEAFF	TGCAGCGGATGGTATGGGACTGAAGCTTTCTTT
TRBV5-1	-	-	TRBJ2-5	CASSVNPGIMETQYF	TGCGCCAGCAGCGTCAACCCGGGCATAATGGAGACCCAGTACTTC
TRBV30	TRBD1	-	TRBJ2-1	CACYTGGDEQFF	TGTGCCTGTTATACAGGGGGAGATGAGCAGTTCTTC
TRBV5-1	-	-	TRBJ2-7	CASSFWGAAYEQYF	TGCGCCAGCAGCTTTTGGGGGGCCGCCTACGAGCAGTACTTC
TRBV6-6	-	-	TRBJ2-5	CASLDSRQETQYF	TGTGCCAGCCTAGACAGCCGCCAAGAGACCCAGTACTTC
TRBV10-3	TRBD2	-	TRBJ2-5	CAIRERLAAAQETQYF	TGTGCCATCAGGGAGAGACTAGCGGCCGCACAAGAGACCCAGTACTTC
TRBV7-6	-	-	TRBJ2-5	CASSLGRAQETQYF	TGTGCCAGCAGCTTAGGCAGGGCCCAAGAGACCCAGTACTTC
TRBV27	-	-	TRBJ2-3	CASSIESTDTQYF	TGTGCCAGCAGTATAGAGAGCACAGATACGCAGTATTTT
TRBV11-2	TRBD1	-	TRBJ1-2	CASSSYRGTNYGYTF	TGTGCCAGCAGCTCTTACAGGGGAACTAACTATGGCTACACCTTC
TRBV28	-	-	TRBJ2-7	CASSTGLQFYEQYF	TGTGCCAGCAGTACAGGACTTCAGTTCTACGAGCAGTACTTC
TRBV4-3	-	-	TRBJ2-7	CASSQDRDRAKGLEQYF	TGCGCCAGCAGCCAAGACCGGGACCGGGCGAAAGGTTTGGAGCAGTACTTC
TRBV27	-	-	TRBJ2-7	CASRGPYEQYF	TGTGCCAGCAGGGGTCCTTACGAGCAGTACTTC
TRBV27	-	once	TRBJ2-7	CASSLGIASSYEQYF	TGTGCCAGCAGTTTAGGAATCGCTAGCTCCTACGAGCAGTACTTC
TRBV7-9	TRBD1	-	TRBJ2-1	CASSSTTGQGTYNEQFF	TGTGCCAGCAGCTCGACGACGGGACAGGGGACCTACAATGAGCAGTTCTTC
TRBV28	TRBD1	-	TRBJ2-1	CASSYRGYEQFF	TGTGCCAGCAGTTACAGGGGGTATGAGCAGTTCTTC
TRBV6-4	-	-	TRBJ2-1	CASSPGGGKSYNEQFF	TGTGCCAGCAGTCCGGGGGGCGGGAAATCCTACAATGAGCAGTTCTTC
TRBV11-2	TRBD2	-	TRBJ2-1	CASSLVPLGEGPLYEQFF	TGTGCCAGCAGCTTAGTCCCGTTGGGGGAGGGCCCGTTGTATGAGCAGTTCTTC
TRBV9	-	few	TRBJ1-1	CASSVAPGSVPEAFF	TGTGCCAGCAGCGTAGCCCCAGGCAGTGTCCCTGAAGCTTTCTTT
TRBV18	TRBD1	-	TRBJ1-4	CASSMGQAATNEKLFF	TGTGCCAGCTCAATGGGACAGGCTGCAACTAATGAAAAACTGTTTTTT
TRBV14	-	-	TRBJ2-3	CASSQDIESISGTDTQYF	TGTGCCAGCAGCCAAGATATAGAGTCCATTTCGGGCACAGATACGCAGTATTTT